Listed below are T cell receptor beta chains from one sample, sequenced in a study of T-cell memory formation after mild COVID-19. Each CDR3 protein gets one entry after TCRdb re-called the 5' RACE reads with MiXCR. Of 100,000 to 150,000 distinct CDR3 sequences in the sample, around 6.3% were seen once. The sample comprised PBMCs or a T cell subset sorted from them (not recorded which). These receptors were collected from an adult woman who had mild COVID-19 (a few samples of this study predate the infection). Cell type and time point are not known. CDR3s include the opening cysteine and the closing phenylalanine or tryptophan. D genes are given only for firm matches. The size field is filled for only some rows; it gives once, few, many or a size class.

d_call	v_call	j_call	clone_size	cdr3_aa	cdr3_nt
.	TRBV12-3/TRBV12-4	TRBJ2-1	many	CASSFRGSGDYNEQFF	TGTGCCAGCAGTTTTCGCGGATCGGGGGACTACAATGAGCAGTTCTTC
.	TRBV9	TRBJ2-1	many	CASSVMGNNNEQFF	TGTGCCAGCAGCGTAATGGGAAACAACAATGAGCAGTTCTTC
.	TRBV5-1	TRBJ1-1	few	CASRDSGNTEAFF	TGCGCCAGCAGGGACAGTGGGAACACTGAAGCTTTCTTT
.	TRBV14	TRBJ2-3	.	CASSQDSGSPPADDTQYF	TGTGCCAGCAGCCAAGATAGCGGCAGCCCCCCGGCCGATGATACGCAGTATTTT
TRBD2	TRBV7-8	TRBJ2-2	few	CASSLAGGRVNTGELFF	TGTGCCAGCAGCTTAGCAGGCGGGAGAGTGAACACCGGGGAGCTGTTTTTT
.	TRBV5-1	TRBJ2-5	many	CASSSRQIGAEETQYF	TGCGCCAGCAGCTCGAGACAGATAGGGGCCGAAGAGACCCAGTACTTC
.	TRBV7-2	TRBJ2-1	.	CASSGRHNEQFF	TGTGCCAGCAGTGGACGGCACAATGAGCAGTTCTTC
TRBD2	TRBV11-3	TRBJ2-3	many	CASSLVAGLHVTDTQYF	TGTGCCAGCAGCTTAGTAGCGGGACTACATGTCACAGATACGCAGTATTTT
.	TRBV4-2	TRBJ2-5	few	CASSQDAGFGEETQYF	TGTGCCAGCAGCCAAGACGCGGGGTTTGGGGAAGAGACCCAGTACTTC
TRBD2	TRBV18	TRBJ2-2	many	CASSPNILAGGTRELFF	TGTGCCAGCTCACCAAATATTCTAGCGGGAGGTACTCGGGAGCTGTTTTTT
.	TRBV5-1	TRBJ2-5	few	CASKPDNRETQYF	TGCGCCAGCAAACCGGACAACAGAGAGACCCAGTACTTC
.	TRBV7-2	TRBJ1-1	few	CATLPGMNTEAFF	TGTGCCACACTTCCGGGGATGAACACTGAAGCTTTCTTT
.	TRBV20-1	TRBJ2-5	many	CNPWQGPSQYF	TGCAATCCCTGGCAGGGACCGTCCCAGTACTTC
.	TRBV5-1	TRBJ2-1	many	CASSFNSGWDNEQFF	TGCGCCAGCAGCTTTAACAGTGGTTGGGACAATGAGCAGTTCTTC
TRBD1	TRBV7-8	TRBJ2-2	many	CASSLKVTGPTGELFF	TGTGCCAGCAGCTTAAAGGTGACAGGGCCCACCGGGGAGCTGTTTTTT
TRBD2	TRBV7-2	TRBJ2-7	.	CASTSFSGSWGEQYF	TGTGCCAGCACCTCCTTTAGCGGGAGCTGGGGCGAGCAGTACTTC
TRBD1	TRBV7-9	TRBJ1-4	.	CASSVGTGANEKLFF	TGTGCCAGCAGTGTAGGGACAGGAGCGAATGAAAAACTGTTTTTT
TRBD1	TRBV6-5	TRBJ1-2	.	CASSYYQGQGGSVYGYTF	TGTGCCAGCAGTTACTATCAGGGACAGGGCGGAAGCGTCTATGGCTACACCTTC
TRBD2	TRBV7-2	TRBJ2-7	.	CASSSAGGTYEQYF	TGTGCCAGCAGCTCAGCGGGAGGGACCTACGAGCAGTACTTC
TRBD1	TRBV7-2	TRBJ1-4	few	CAESGGQSEKLFF	TGTGCCGAATCAGGGGGGCAAAGTGAAAAACTGTTTTTT
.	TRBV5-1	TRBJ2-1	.	CASSLALQGRGAHNEQFF	TGCGCCAGCAGCTTAGCTCTCCAGGGTAGGGGTGCCCACAATGAGCAGTTCTTC
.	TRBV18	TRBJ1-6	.	CASSPTGNSPLHF	TGTGCCAGCTCACCAACAGGGAATTCACCCCTCCACTTT
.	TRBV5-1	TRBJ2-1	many	CASSLETDRNEQFF	TGCGCCAGCAGCTTGGAAACAGACAGGAATGAGCAGTTCTTC
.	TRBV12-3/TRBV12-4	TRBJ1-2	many	CASTPPGGGNYGYTF	TGTGCCAGCACCCCTCCGGGGGGAGGCAACTATGGCTACACCTTC
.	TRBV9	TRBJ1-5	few	CASSPQGGGNQPQHF	TGTGCCAGCAGCCCCCAAGGGGGGGGCAATCAGCCCCAGCATTTT
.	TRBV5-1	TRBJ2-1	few	CASSGGASYNEQFF	TGCGCCAGCAGCGGTGGGGCGTCCTACAATGAGCAGTTCTTC
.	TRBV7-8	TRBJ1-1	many	CASSLGRAKVTEAFF	TGTGCCAGCAGCTTAGGAAGGGCAAAGGTCACTGAAGCTTTCTTT
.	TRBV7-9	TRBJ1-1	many	CASSREAEAFF	TGTGCCAGCAGCCGGGAAGCTGAAGCTTTCTTT
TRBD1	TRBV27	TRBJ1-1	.	CASTQTVVGQGKVQAFF	TGTGCCAGCACCCAGACTGTCGTGGGACAGGGAAAGGTTCAGGCTTTCTTT
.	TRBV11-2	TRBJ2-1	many	CASSLAIGNEQFF	TGTGCCAGCAGCTTAGCGATAGGTAATGAGCAGTTCTTC
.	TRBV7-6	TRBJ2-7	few	CASSLASGFYEQYF	TGTGCCAGCAGCTTAGCGTCAGGATTCTACGAGCAGTACTTC
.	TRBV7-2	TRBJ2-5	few	CASSLALGQGFWSAKETQYF	TGTGCCAGCAGCTTAGCGTTGGGGCAGGGTTTTTGGTCAGCAAAAGAGACCCAGTACTTC
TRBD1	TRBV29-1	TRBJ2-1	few	CSVKDRAYNEQFF	TGCAGCGTTAAAGACAGGGCCTACAATGAGCAGTTCTTC